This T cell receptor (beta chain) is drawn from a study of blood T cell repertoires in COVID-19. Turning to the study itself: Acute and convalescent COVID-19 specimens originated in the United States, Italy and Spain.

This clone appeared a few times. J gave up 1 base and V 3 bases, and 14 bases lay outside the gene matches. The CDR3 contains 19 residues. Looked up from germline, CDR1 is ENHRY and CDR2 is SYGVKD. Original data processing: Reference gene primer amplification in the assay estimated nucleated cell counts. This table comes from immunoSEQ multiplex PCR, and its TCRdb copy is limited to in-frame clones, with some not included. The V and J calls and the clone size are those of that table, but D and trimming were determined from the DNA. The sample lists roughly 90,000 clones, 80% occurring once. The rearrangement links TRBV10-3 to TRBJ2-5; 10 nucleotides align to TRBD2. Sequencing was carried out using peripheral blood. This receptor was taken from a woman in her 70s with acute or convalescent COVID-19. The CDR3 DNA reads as TGTGCCATCAGTGACCCCCCCGGACTAGCGGAAGGCCCCCAAGAGACCCAGTACTTC. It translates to CAISDPPGLAEGPQETQYF.